Each of the 13 T cell receptor beta chains below was sequenced from the same sample in a study of vaccination effects on CD4 cells after COVID-19. For these receptors, no antigen is known. Profiling relied on immunoSEQ multiplex PCR, and the TCRdb table lists in-frame clones only, not all of them. The table includes 50,000 to 75,000 clones, about four fifths detected once. The ViraFEST assay expanded antigen-specific CD4+ T cells with viral peptide pools before sequencing. Once cultured for approximately eleven days, the cells underwent separation to obtain CD4+ T cells. Sequenced here: CD4+ T cells from PBMCs cultured with HCoV-229E spike peptides, sampled before COVID-19 vaccination. The receptor set was obtained from a human donor who received a COVID-19 vaccine.

The chain recombines TRBV7-9 with TRBJ1-1; D is unclear. Germline V lookup: CDR1 SEHNR, CDR2 FQNEAQ (reference sequence). V was pared by 1 base and J by 2 bases, with 5 bases between. The CDR3 length is 13 residues. The CDR3 spells CASSLGRNTEAFF. CDR3 in DNA: TGTGCCAGCAGCTTAGGCCGTAACACTGAAGCTTTCTTT.

V gene TRBV7-3 combines with J gene TRBJ2-5, with D perhaps given as TRBD1 or TRBD2 (5 bases each). The CDR3 runs to 15 residues. Looked up from germline, CDR1 is SGHTA and CDR2 is FQGTGA. The V end was cut by 1 base, the J end by 2 bases, with 11 bases between. The CDR3 protein is CASSLIPGPQETQYF. The CDR3 coding sequence is TGTGCCAGCAGCTTAATACCGGGGCCTCAAGAGACCCAGTACTTC.

The V and J genes are TRBV6-2 or TRBV6-3 and TRBJ1-1; D may be TRBD1 (6 bases). Germline assignment: CDR1 MNHEY and CDR2 SVGEGT. The CDR3 consists of 14 residues. V dropped 2 bases and J dropped 4 bases, with 11 bases sitting between them. CDR3 bases: TGTGCCAGCAGTTACGGTCGGGGGCTCACTGAAGCTTTCTTT. Amino acids: CASSYGRGLTEAFF.

V is TRBV19 and J is TRBJ1-1; D remains ambiguous. V was clipped by 4 bases and J by 0 bases, with 18 bases between them. This CDR3 has 17 amino acids. Germline-derived CDR1 and CDR2 are LNHDA and SQIVND (reference sequence). The CDR3 here is CASSRLALASVNTEAFF. For the CDR3, the DNA is TGTGCCAGTAGTAGGCTGGCATTGGCGTCGGTGAACACTGAAGCTTTCTTT.

The chain has TRBV6-5 and TRBJ1-5, with a possible D match to TRBD1 (6 bases). Trimming stripped 4 bases from V and 5 bases from J, with 18 bases between. The CDR3 runs 16 residues. Germline V CDR1 and CDR2: MNHEY, SVGAGI. This CDR3 reads CASSSRYRAEYQPQHF. The CDR3 DNA is TGTGCCAGCAGTTCCCGTTACAGGGCTGAGTATCAGCCCCAGCATTTT.

This clone was detected only a few times. The rearrangement joins TRBV5-5 to TRBJ2-6; 12 nucleotides agree with TRBD1. This CDR3 has 17 residues. With 2 bases clipped from V and 5 bases from J, the junction kept 5 bases outside the gene matches. Germline CDR1 reads SGHKS; CDR2 reads YYEKEE (reference sequence). The CDR3 region has the DNA TGTGCCAGCAGCTTTGGGACAGGGGGCTTAAGGGCCAACGTCCTGACTTTC. Translation gives CASSFGTGGLRANVLTF.

This chain connects TRBV10-3 to TRBJ2-3, with D possibly TRBD2 on 6 matching bases. The CDR3 runs 15 residues. Germline CDR1 is ENHRY and CDR2 is SYGVKD. Trimming took 4 bases from V and 0 from J, leaving 11 bases between them. The CDR3 nucleotides are TGTGCCATCAGTGGGGACTCCGCTAGCACAGATACGCAGTATTTT. Translating gives CAISGDSASTDTQYF.

The rearrangement links TRBV7-2 to TRBJ2-2; D remains unclear. V gave up 5 bases and J gave up 4 bases, with 11 bases separating them. The CDR3 is 14 amino acids. Germline lookup yields CDR1 SGHTA and CDR2 FQGNSA. The CDR3 loop reads CASSTDKSTGELFF. The CDR3 DNA reads as TGTGCCAGCAGCACCGACAAGTCCACCGGGGAGCTGTTTTTT.

The chain couples TRBV6-5 to TRBJ2-1, with 7 nucleotides matching TRBD1. The CDR3 runs to 14 residues. Germline CDR1 reads MNHEY; CDR2 reads SVGAGI. V lost 6 bases to trimming and J lost 4 bases; unmatched junction nucleotides: 6. DNA for the CDR3: TGTGCCAGCAGACGGGACAGCGATTACAATGAGCAGTTCTTC. It is translated as CASRRDSDYNEQFF.

This chain connects TRBV14 to TRBJ1-2; D gene unclear. Trimming shortened V by 4 bases and J by 8 bases, and 14 bases separated the two germline ends. This CDR3 is built from 13 residues. Germline-derived CDR1 and CDR2 are SGHDN and FVKESK. The CDR3 DNA sequence: TGTGCCAGCAGCCCCCTAGGCATGAGGGGCTACACCTTC. Translation: CASSPLGMRGYTF.

The CDR3 here is CASSPPSSSTDTQYF. The CDR3 DNA reads as TGTGCCAGCTCACCACCGTCCAGCAGCACAGATACGCAGTATTTT. V is TRBV18 and J is TRBJ2-3; D gene unclear. V lost 0 bases to trimming and J lost 0 bases, with 7 bases between them. Looked up from germline, CDR1 is KGHSH and CDR2 is LQKENI. This CDR3 is built from 15 residues.

J is TRBJ2-2 and V is TRBV18; D gene unclear. Trimming stripped 0 bases from V and 6 bases from J, with 5 bases between. CDR3 length: 13 amino acids. CDR1 and CDR2 from the germline V gene are KGHSH and LQKENI. Here the CDR3 reads CASSPPGSGELFF. The CDR3 region has the DNA TGTGCCAGCTCACCACCTGGCTCCGGGGAGCTGTTTTTT. Looking up the rest from reference TRBV18 and TRBJ2-2 gives the full variable domain: NAGVMQNPRHLVRRRGQEARLRCSPMKGHSHVYWYRQLPEEGLKFMVYLQKENIIDESGMPKERFSAEFPKEGPSILRIQQVVRGDSAAYFCASSPPGSGELFFGEGSRLTVL.

V gene TRBV7-8 combines with J gene TRBJ1-4, with D maybe TRBD1 (6 bases). This CDR3 spans 14 amino acids. Trimming took 3 bases from V and 8 from J, leaving 13 bases between them. Germline CDR1 and CDR2: SGHVS and FQNEAQ. This CDR3 is CASSFPGGREKLFF. CDR3 nucleotides: TGTGCCAGCAGCTTTCCCGGGGGGCGGGAAAAACTGTTTTTT.